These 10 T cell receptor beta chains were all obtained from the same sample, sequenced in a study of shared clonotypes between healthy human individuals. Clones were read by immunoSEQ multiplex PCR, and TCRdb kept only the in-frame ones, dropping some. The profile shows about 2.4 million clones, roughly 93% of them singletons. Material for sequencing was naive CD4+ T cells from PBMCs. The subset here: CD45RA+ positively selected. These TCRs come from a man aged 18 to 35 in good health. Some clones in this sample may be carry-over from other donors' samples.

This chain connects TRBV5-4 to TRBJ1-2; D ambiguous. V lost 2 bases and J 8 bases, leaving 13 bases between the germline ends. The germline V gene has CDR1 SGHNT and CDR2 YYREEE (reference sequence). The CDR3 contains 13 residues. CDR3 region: CASSFAPKQGYTF. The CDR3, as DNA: TGTGCCAGCAGCTTCGCACCTAAGCAGGGCTACACCTTC. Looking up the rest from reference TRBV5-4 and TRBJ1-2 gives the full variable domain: ETGVTQSPTHLIKTRGQQVTLRCSSQSGHNTVSWYQQALGQGPQFIFQYYREEENGRGNFPPRFSGLQFPNYSSELNVNALELDDSALYLCASSFAPKQGYTFGSGTRLTVV.

The CDR3 sequence: CSVDDGTSGRRETQYF. As DNA, the CDR3 is TGCAGCGTTGATGATGGGACTAGCGGGAGACGAGAGACCCAGTACTTC. The chain couples TRBV29-1 to TRBJ2-5, with 14 bases aligning to TRBD2. Germline CDR1 SQVTM, CDR2 ANQGSEA. With 3 bases clipped from V and 4 bases from J, the junction kept 7 bases outside the gene matches. The CDR3 is made up of 16 amino acids. Full variable domain (missing parts from reference TRBV29-1 and TRBJ2-5): SAVISQKPSRDICQRGTSLTIQCQVDSQVTMMFWYRQQPGQSLTLIATANQGSEATYESGFVIDKFPISRPNLTFSTLTVSNMSPEDSSIYLCSVDDGTSGRRETQYFGPGTRLLVL.

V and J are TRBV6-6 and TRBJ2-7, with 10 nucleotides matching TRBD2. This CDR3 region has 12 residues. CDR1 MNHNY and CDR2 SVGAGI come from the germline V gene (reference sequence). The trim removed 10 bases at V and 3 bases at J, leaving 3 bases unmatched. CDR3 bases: TGTGCCACCTGGACTAGCGGCTACGAGCAGTACTTC. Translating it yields CATWTSGYEQYF.

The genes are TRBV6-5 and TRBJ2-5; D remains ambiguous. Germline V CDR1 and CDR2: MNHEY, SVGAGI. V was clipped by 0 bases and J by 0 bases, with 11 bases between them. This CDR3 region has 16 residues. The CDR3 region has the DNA TGTGCCAGCAGTTACTCGCCATTCACCAACCAAGAGACCCAGTACTTC. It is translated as CASSYSPFTNQETQYF.

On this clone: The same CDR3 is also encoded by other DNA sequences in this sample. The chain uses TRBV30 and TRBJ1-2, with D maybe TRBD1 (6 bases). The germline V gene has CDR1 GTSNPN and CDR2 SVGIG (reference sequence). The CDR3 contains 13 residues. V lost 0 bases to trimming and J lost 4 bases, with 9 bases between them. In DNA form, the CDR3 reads TGTGCCTGGAGTGTACAGGGACCCTATGGCTACACCTTC. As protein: CAWSVQGPYGYTF.

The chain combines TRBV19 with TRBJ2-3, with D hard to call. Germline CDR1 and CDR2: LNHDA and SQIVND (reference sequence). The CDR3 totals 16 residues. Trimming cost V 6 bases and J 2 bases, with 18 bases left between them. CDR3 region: CASSPRTHLNTDTQYF. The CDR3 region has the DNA TGTGCCAGTAGCCCCCGGACGCATCTGAACACAGATACGCAGTATTTT.

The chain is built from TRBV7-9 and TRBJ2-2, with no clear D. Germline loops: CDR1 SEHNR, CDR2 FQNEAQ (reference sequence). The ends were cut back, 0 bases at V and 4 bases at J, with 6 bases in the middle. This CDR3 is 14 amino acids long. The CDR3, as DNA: TGTGCCAGCAGCTTAGCCCTTAGCACCGGGGAGCTGTTTTTT. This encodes CASSLALSTGELFF. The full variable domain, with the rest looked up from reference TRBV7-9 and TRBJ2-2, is DTGVSQNPRHKITKRGQNVTFRCDPISEHNRLYWYRQTLGQGPEFLTYFQNEAQLEKSRLLSDRFSAERPKGSFSTLEIQRTEQGDSAMYLCASSLALSTGELFFGEGSRLTVL.

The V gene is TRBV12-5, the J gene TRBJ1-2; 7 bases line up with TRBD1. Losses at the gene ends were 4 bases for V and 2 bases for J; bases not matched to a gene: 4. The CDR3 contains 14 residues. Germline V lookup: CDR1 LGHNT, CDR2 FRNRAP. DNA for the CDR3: TGTGCTAGTGGTTACCAACAGGGGAACTATGGCTACACCTTC. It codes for CASGYQQGNYGYTF.

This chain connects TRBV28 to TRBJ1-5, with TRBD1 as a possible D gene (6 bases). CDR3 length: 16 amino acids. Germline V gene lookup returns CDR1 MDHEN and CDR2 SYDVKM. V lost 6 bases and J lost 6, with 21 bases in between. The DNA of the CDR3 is TGTGCCAGCAGGGATGGGAAACAGGGCGGCGGTCAGCCCCAGCATTTT. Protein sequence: CASRDGKQGGGQPQHF.

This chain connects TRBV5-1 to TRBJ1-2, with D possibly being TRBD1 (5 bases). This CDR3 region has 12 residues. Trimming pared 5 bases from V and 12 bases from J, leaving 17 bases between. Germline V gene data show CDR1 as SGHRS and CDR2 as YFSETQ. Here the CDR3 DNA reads TGCGCCAGCAGGAACGGACATCCTTGGGACACCTTC. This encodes CASRNGHPWDTF.